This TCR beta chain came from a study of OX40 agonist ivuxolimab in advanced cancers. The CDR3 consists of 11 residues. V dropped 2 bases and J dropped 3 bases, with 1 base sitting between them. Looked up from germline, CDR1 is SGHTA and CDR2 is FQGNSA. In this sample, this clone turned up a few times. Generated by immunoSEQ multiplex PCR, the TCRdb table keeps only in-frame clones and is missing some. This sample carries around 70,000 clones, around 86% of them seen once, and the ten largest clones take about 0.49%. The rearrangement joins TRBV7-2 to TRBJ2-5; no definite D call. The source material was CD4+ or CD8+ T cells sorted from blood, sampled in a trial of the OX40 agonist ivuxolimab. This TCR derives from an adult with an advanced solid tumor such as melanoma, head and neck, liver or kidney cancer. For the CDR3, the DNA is TGTGCCAGCAGCTTAAAAGAGACCCAGTACTTC. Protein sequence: CASSLKETQYF.